The 17 T cell receptor beta chains below all came from one sample that was sequenced in a study of breast tumors, draining lymph nodes, adjacent tissues. MiXCR, run by TCRdb on the multiplex PCR reads, gives a single entry per CDR3 protein. The table includes around 25,000 distinct CDR3 sequences, about 24% detected once. The sample consisted of breast tumor tissue. The receptor set was obtained from a female donor with breast cancer. Some clones in this sample may be carry-over from other donors' samples.

This clonotype was counted many times. V usage is TRBV19 and J usage is TRBJ2-1, with a weak D call TRBD1 (6 bases). Germline-derived CDR1 and CDR2 are LNHDA and SQIVND (reference sequence). The CDR3 has 13 residues. The germline V and J ends were trimmed by 4 bases and 10 bases, with 14 bases remaining between them. The CDR3 DNA sequence: TGTGCCAGTAGTACCTTGGACAGCAGGGAGCAGTTCTTC. Translating it yields CASSTLDSREQFF.

This clonotype is termed large. The chain has TRBV20-1 and TRBJ2-7, with 9 bases fitting TRBD2. CDR1 and CDR2 (germline): DFQATT, SNEGSKA (reference sequence). The CDR3 sequence is 14 residues long. The V and J ends lost 8 bases and 4 bases, in that order; junction bases with no gene match: 12. The CDR3 nucleotides are TGCAGTACTTATTGGGCGGGAGGGCCGTACGAGCAGTACTTC. It is translated as CSTYWAGGPYEQYF.

This clonotype has a handful of counts. A clone one base away is much larger, so this may be a read error. V and J are TRBV5-4 and TRBJ2-7; a possible D gene is TRBD2 (5 bases). The CDR3 contains 16 residues. CDR1 and CDR2 from the germline V gene are SGHNT and YYREEE (reference sequence). V gave up 1 base and J gave up 3 bases, with 17 bases separating them. Here the CDR3 DNA reads TGTGCCAGCAGCTTGTACGGGGAAAGCTTCAGCTACGAGCAGTACTTC. Encoded protein: CASSLYGESFSYEQYF. The whole variable domain, filled in from reference TRBV5-4 and TRBJ2-7, reads ETGVTQSPTHLIKTRGQQVTLRCSSQSGHNTVSWYQQALGQGPQFIFQYYREEENGRGNFPPRFSGLQFPNYSSELNVNALELDDSALYLCASSLYGESFSYEQYFGPGTRLTVT.

This clonotype has only one observation. In this CDR3 the conserved last residue, phenylalanine or tryptophan, is missing, so a read error is likely. The J gene is TRBJ2-5, the V gene TRBV20-1; TRBD2 agrees at 7 bases. The CDR3 has 13 amino acids. Looked up from germline, CDR1 is DFQATT and CDR2 is SNEGSKA (reference sequence). CDR3 bases: TGCGGTGCTCTACTAGCGTTACAAGAGACCCAGTACCTC. Encoded protein: CGALLALQETQYL.

At least ten counts were recorded for this clonotype. The chain carries TRBV6-1 and TRBJ2-3, with D unclear. CDR1 and CDR2 from the germline V gene are MNHNS and SASEGT. Between the trimmed V and J ends, which lost 5 bases and 2 bases, there was a span of 2 bases. This CDR3 has 11 amino acids. The CDR3 nucleotides are TGTGCCAGCAGTAACACAGATACGCAGTATTTT. Translating it yields CASSNTDTQYF.

This chain uses TRBV27 with TRBJ2-3; TRBD1 aligns across 7 bases. CDR1 MNHEY and CDR2 SMNVEV come from the germline V gene (reference sequence). This CDR3 region has 14 residues. V trimming: 2 bases; J trimming: 6 bases; junction bases outside the gene matches: 5. The CDR3 nucleotides are TGTGCCAGCAGTTTAGACAGGGAGATTGATACGCAGTATTTT. Amino acids: CASSLDREIDTQYF.

This sequence joins TRBV12-3 or TRBV12-4 and TRBJ2-1, with D hard to call. This CDR3 is built from 19 residues. V lost 5 bases and J 1 base, leaving 24 bases between the germline ends. The CDR3 loop is CASSHRVRQQATSYNEQFF. In nucleotides, the CDR3 is TGTGCCAGCAGTCACCGTGTTAGGCAACAAGCAACATCCTACAATGAGCAGTTCTTC.

This clonotype was found many times. The chain combines TRBV11-2 with TRBJ2-5, with TRBD1 identical over 11 bases. V trimming: 4 bases; J trimming: 1 base; junction bases outside the gene matches: 5. This CDR3 has 16 amino acids. The germline gives CDR1 SGHAT, CDR2 FQNNGV. CDR3 loop: CASSSRDRGTQETQYF. CDR3 nucleotide sequence: TGTGCCAGCAGCTCAAGGGACAGGGGGACCCAAGAGACCCAGTACTTC.

This clonotype was counted at least ten times. The chain employs TRBV28 and TRBJ1-2; the match to TRBD1 covers 12 bases. CDR3 length: 14 residues. Germline loops: CDR1 MDHEN, CDR2 SYDVKM. With V trimmed by 6 bases and J by 8 bases, 7 bases remained unmatched. For the CDR3, the DNA is TGTGCCAGCAGCCGGGACAGGGGGCGCCGGGGCTACACCTTC. As protein: CASSRDRGRRGYTF.

In this sample, this clonotype turned up many times. This rearrangement joins TRBV30 to TRBJ1-2; D possibly corresponds to TRBD1 (5 bases). The V gene lost 0 bases and the J gene lost 8 bases, with 19 bases spanning the gap. This CDR3 has 15 residues. Germline V gene sequence: CDR1 GTSNPN, CDR2 SVGIG (reference sequence). The CDR3 reads CAWSVGSGSTGGYTF. The CDR3 region has the DNA TGTGCCTGGAGTGTAGGGTCAGGGAGCACGGGAGGCTACACCTTC.

In its sample, this clonotype was seen many times. The chain couples TRBV5-6 to TRBJ2-7; D may be TRBD1 (6 bases). Germline V lookup: CDR1 SGHDT, CDR2 YYEEEE. This CDR3 region has 15 residues. The ends were cut back, 4 bases at V and 2 bases at J, with 16 bases in the middle. The DNA of the CDR3 is TGTGCCAGCAGCGGGGGCGCCTACCTAACCTACGAGCAGTACTTC. The encoded protein is CASSGGAYLTYEQYF.

This clonotype was recorded at least ten times. The CDR3 sequence is CASSLFREGRGEQFF. CDR3 sequence (DNA): TGTGCCAGCAGCTTATTCCGGGAGGGCCGCGGTGAGCAGTTCTTC. The rearrangement joins TRBV7-3 to TRBJ2-1, with 8 bases lining up with TRBD2. The ends lost 2 bases at V and 9 bases at J; junction bases unmatched: 9. The CDR3 contains 15 residues. In germline, CDR1 is SGHTA, CDR2 FQGTGA.

This clonotype showed up many times. This chain links TRBV5-1 with TRBJ2-7, with 9 bases fitting TRBD1. V lost 4 bases to trimming and J lost 1 base; unmatched junction nucleotides: 6. This CDR3 spans 15 amino acids. The germline CDR1 and CDR2 sequences are SGHRS and YFSETQ. CDR3 loop: CASSLIGTGSYEQYF. CDR3 nucleotides: TGCGCCAGCAGCCTGATCGGGACAGGGTCCTACGAGCAGTACTTC.

This clonotype has ten or more counts. This sequence joins TRBV2 and TRBJ1-6; 8 positions match TRBD1. Unmatched junction bases numbered 13, after V lost 8 bases and J lost 10 bases. Germline CDR1 reads SNHLY; CDR2 reads FYNNEI. This CDR3 spans 15 amino acids. The CDR3 DNA reads TGTGCCAGCGGCAGAGACAGGGGACGTGAATCACCCCTCCACTTT. This encodes CASGRDRGRESPLHF.

This clonotype was seen ten or more times. The rearrangement uses TRBV4-2 and TRBJ1-2; D is ambiguous. The CDR3 consists of 13 residues. CDR1 LGHNA and CDR2 YNFKEQ come from the germline V gene. Trimming took off 2 bases at V and 3 bases at J, with 7 bases between the two ends. The DNA for the CDR3 is TGTGCCAGCAGCCAAAAGGGAGACTATGGCTACACCTTC. Translating gives CASSQKGDYGYTF.

This clonotype was observed many times. V and J are TRBV6-5 and TRBJ2-1; 8 bases map to TRBD1. This CDR3 contains 14 residues. J lost 9 bases, V lost 4 bases, and 8 bases had no gene match. The germline gives CDR1 MNHEY, CDR2 SVGAGI. CDR3 nucleotides: TGTGCCAGCAGTTCCAGCCAGACAGGGGTTGAGCAGTTCTTC. The encoded protein is CASSSSQTGVEQFF.

This clonotype came up many times. The genes are TRBV3-1 and TRBJ2-3; D gene ambiguous. The CDR3 sequence is 17 residues long. V was cut by 6 bases and J by 4 bases, with 23 bases left in between. Germline V lookup: CDR1 LGHDT, CDR2 YNNKEL (reference sequence). CDR3 amino acids: CASRPTLPAPGPDTQYF. As DNA, the CDR3 is TGTGCCAGCAGACCCACCCTCCCAGCGCCCGGGCCAGATACGCAGTATTTT.